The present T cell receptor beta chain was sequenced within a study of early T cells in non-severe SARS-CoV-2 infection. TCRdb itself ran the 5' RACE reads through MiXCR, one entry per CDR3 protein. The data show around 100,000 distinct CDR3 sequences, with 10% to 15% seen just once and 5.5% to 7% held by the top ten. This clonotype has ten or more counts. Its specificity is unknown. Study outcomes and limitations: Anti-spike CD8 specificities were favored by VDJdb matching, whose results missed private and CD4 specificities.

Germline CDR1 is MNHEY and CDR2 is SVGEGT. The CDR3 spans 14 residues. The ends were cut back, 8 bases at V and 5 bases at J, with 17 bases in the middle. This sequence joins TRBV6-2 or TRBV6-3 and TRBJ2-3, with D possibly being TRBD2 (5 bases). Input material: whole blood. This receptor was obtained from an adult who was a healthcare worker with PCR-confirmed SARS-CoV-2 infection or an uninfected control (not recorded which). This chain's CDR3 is CASGKTRGVDTQYF. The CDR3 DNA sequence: TGTGCCAGCGGGAAAACTAGAGGAGTAGATACGCAGTATTTT.